Sequencing of this T cell receptor (beta chain) was carried out in a study of shared clonotypes between healthy human individuals. Study details: Aged between 18 and 49, the donors were a couple of women and three men.

Germline CDR1 is MNHEY and CDR2 is SMNVEV (reference sequence). V shed 6 bases and J 5 bases; nucleotides not matched to a gene: 9. CDR3 length: 14 residues. On this clone: The antigen is unknown.

Measured with immunoSEQ multiplex PCR; TCRdb has only the in-frame clones, and not every one. The sample has millions of clones; just under 95% are singletons. Study-wide points: The study found about 5% of naive CD4 clonotypes shared across several donors. Relative to their counterparts shared across all four donors, non-shared clonotypes exhibited diminished generation probabilities. Though the depth was large, rarefaction showed that sorted-subset sequencing was incomplete.

Selected positively for CCR7 and CD45RO-negative, naive CD8 cells excluded terminally differentiated effector memory CD45RA+ cells. The V and J genes are TRBV27 and TRBJ1-2; 7 bases map to TRBD1. This TCR was sampled from a man aged 18 to 35 in good health. Sample: naive CD8+ T cells sorted from blood. Here the CDR3 reads CASRGQTLLYGYTF. CDR3 bases: TGTGCCAGCAGGGGACAGACCCTTCTTTATGGCTACACCTTC.